Presented here are 24 T cell receptor beta chains from one specimen sequenced in a study of siplizumab effects on memory and regulatory T cells. The assay was immunoSEQ multiplex PCR, and TCRdb's table has in-frame clones only and misses some. The sample contains 95,000 to 130,000 clones, roughly 94% of which appear only once. The material sequenced was non-Treg CD4+ T cells sorted from blood. The receptors come from a human donor in good health.

The chain carries TRBV6-1 and TRBJ2-5; D call uncertain. Germline assignment: CDR1 MNHNS and CDR2 SASEGT. The ends were cut back, 7 bases at V and 3 bases at J, with 6 bases in the middle. CDR3 length: 11 amino acids. DNA for the CDR3: TGTGCCAGCACCTTAAAAGAGACCCAGTACTTC. This translates into CASTLKETQYF.

The rearrangement links TRBV5-1 to TRBJ2-6; the D is unclear. The V and J ends lost 1 base and 0 bases respectively, with 8 bases between them. CDR3 length: 16 residues. The germline gives CDR1 SGHRS, CDR2 YFSETQ. CDR3: CASSLTYNSGANVLTF. The DNA for the CDR3 is TGCGCCAGCAGCTTGACTTATAACTCTGGGGCCAACGTCCTGACTTTC.

The V call is TRBV4-1, the J call TRBJ1-5; 8 nucleotides agree with TRBD1. This CDR3 spans 16 amino acids. Germline loops: CDR1 MGHRA, CDR2 YSYEKL. Trimming took 4 bases from V and 4 from J; bases not matched to a gene: 9. As DNA, the CDR3 is TGCGCCAGCAGCCGGATTCCGGGACAGGTTAATCAGCCCCAGCATTTT. Translation gives CASSRIPGQVNQPQHF.

Only one count was recorded for this clone. The V call is TRBV14, the J call TRBJ1-1; unclear D gene. The CDR3 totals 14 residues. Germline CDR1 reads SGHDN; CDR2 reads FVKESK. V was shortened by 0 bases and J by 4 bases, with 9 bases between the two germline ends. For the CDR3, the DNA is TGTGCCAGCAGCCAAGACGGGTGGGCCACTGAAGCTTTCTTT. Protein product: CASSQDGWATEAFF.

This sequence joins TRBV12-5 and TRBJ2-5, with a tentative D call TRBD2 (6 bases). Germline CDR1 and CDR2: LGHNT and FRNRAP. The CDR3 contains 14 residues. Trimming removed 3 bases at V and 1 base at J, with 9 bases between. DNA of the CDR3: TGTGCTAGTGGTTTATCCGGGGGCCAAGAGACCCAGTACTTC. Protein product: CASGLSGGQETQYF.

The genes are TRBV6-1 and TRBJ2-3; D is unresolved. This CDR3 comprises 11 residues. The V and J ends lost 4 bases and 6 bases respectively, with 5 bases between them. Germline CDR1 and CDR2: MNHNS and SASEGT. The CDR3 reads CASSVADTQYF. In DNA form, the CDR3 reads TGTGCCAGCAGTGTTGCGGATACGCAGTATTTT.

CDR3 nucleotides: TGTGCCAGCAAGAGTGGCACAGATACGCAGTATTTT. Translating it yields CASKSGTDTQYF. This chain connects TRBV27 to TRBJ2-3; D is unresolved. Trimming removed 7 bases from V and 1 base from J, with 6 bases in between. The V gene's germline CDR1 is MNHEY and CDR2 SMNVEV (reference sequence). This CDR3 region has 12 residues.

This clone was seen just once. This chain links TRBV7-8 with TRBJ2-5; D remains ambiguous. V lost 5 bases and J 4 bases, leaving 8 bases between the germline ends. Per germline, CDR1 SGHVS and CDR2 FQNEAQ. This CDR3 region has 12 residues. DNA for the CDR3: TGTGCCAGCAGCCCATCGAGAGAGACCCAGTACTTC. Amino acids: CASSPSRETQYF.

The chain carries TRBV7-2 and TRBJ2-7; the match to TRBD2 covers 13 bases. This CDR3 comprises 16 residues. After removal of 5 bases from V and 7 bases from J, the junction contained 11 bases not matched to a gene. Germline-derived CDR1 and CDR2 are SGHTA and FQGNSA. CDR3 residues: CASSRGGTSGVGEQYF. The DNA of the CDR3 is TGTGCCAGCAGCAGAGGGGGGACTAGCGGGGTCGGAGAGCAGTACTTC.

This chain joins TRBV19 and TRBJ2-2; 7 bases are a match to TRBD1. CDR1 and CDR2 (germline): LNHDA, SQIVND (reference sequence). This CDR3 has 14 amino acids. V lost 3 bases and J lost 7; bases outside the gene matches: 5. The CDR3 region is CASSIRGWIGELFF. The CDR3 DNA follows: TGTGCCAGTAGTATCAGGGGGTGGATCGGGGAGCTGTTTTTT.

The rearrangement uses TRBV19 and TRBJ1-1; a possible D gene is TRBD1 (6 bases). Germline V CDR1 and CDR2: LNHDA, SQIVND (reference sequence). Trimming cost V 3 bases and J 1 base, with 15 bases left between them. The CDR3 spans 16 residues. The DNA for the CDR3 is TGTGCCAGTAGTATCAAAGCTGGGGGCTGGAACACTGAAGCTTTCTTT. Protein product: CASSIKAGGWNTEAFF.

The gene calls are TRBV9 and TRBJ2-7; 9 nucleotides align to TRBD2. The V gene end was trimmed by 4 bases and the J gene end by 0 bases; junction bases not matched to a gene: 2. The CDR3 length is 14 residues. Germline lookup yields CDR1 SGDLS and CDR2 YYNGEE. CDR3 in amino acids: CASSTGLASYEQYF. The DNA for the CDR3 is TGTGCCAGCAGCACGGGACTAGCCTCCTACGAGCAGTACTTC.

This chain uses TRBV5-6 with TRBJ2-1, with D perhaps given as TRBD1 or TRBD2 (5 bases each). Germline V gene sequence: CDR1 SGHDT, CDR2 YYEEEE. There are 15 residues in the CDR3. Trimming removed 10 bases at V and 8 bases at J, with 25 bases between. CDR3 nucleotides: TGTGCCGGGGGTAGGGCGGCCAAGACTACAGATGAGCAGTTCTTC. Amino acid sequence: CAGGRAAKTTDEQFF.

The chain couples TRBV9 to TRBJ2-2, with a tentative D call TRBD2 (7 bases). Between the trimmed V and J ends, which lost 0 bases and 0 bases, there was a span of 15 bases. CDR3 size: 18 residues. Germline V gene data show CDR1 as SGDLS and CDR2 as YYNGEE. In DNA, the CDR3 is TGTGCCAGCAGCGTAGGGGGGCAGGGAGGGTCGAACACCGGGGAGCTGTTTTTT. It yields the protein CASSVGGQGGSNTGELFF.

This chain uses TRBV4-1 with TRBJ1-5; the match to TRBD1 covers 9 bases. Germline V lookup: CDR1 MGHRA, CDR2 YSYEKL. The CDR3 covers 18 residues. The trim removed 5 bases at V and 0 bases at J, leaving 11 bases unmatched. The DNA of the CDR3 is TGCGCCAGCAGCGAGAGGACCTGGACAGGGGATAGCAATCAGCCCCAGCATTTT. It is translated as CASSERTWTGDSNQPQHF.

Regarding this clone: A read error may account for a junction end that differs from germline. The V gene is TRBV7-8, the J gene TRBJ1-2; D not resolved. This CDR3 spans 13 amino acids. Germline V gene data show CDR1 as SGHVS and CDR2 as FQNEAQ. The chain's CDR3 is CASRPRAGMLLSF. CDR3 sequence (DNA): TGTGCCAGCAGACCGAGGGCGGGAATGTTGCTGTCCTTC.

This clone came up once. The CDR3 DNA reads as TGTGCCAGCAAGGGGGGCCCGCCGGGGGAGACCCAGTACTTC. It yields the protein CASKGGPPGETQYF. The chain recombines TRBV2 with TRBJ2-5; the D gene could be TRBD1 or TRBD2 (6 bases each). Deletions cut 7 bases from V and 5 bases from J, with 17 bases between. This CDR3 spans 14 amino acids. CDR1 and CDR2 (germline): SNHLY, FYNNEI.

This sequence joins TRBV6-5 and TRBJ2-1; no definite D call. Germline V lookup: CDR1 MNHEY, CDR2 SVGAGI. The V gene lost 7 bases and the J gene lost 7 bases, with 14 bases spanning the gap. There are 13 residues in the CDR3. In DNA, the CDR3 is TGTGCCAGCACCCGCGATCCTTGGAATGAGCAGTTCTTC. Encoded protein: CASTRDPWNEQFF.

The chain is built from TRBV5-6 and TRBJ2-5; D may be TRBD1 (5 bases). From germline, CDR1 is SGHDT and CDR2 YYEEEE. Trimming shortened V by 4 bases and J by 4 bases, and 11 bases separated the two germline ends. The CDR3 totals 13 residues. The CDR3 loop is CASSPPQGETQYF. In nucleotides, the CDR3 is TGTGCCAGCAGCCCTCCCCAGGGAGAGACCCAGTACTTC.

The chain is built from TRBV9 and TRBJ1-5; unclear D gene. Germline assignment: CDR1 SGDLS and CDR2 YYNGEE. The V end was cut by 0 bases, the J end by 7 bases, with 8 bases between. The CDR3 contains 13 residues. The CDR3 nucleotides are TGTGCCAGCAGCGTAGGAGGGCGACAGCCCCAGCATTTT. This gives the protein CASSVGGRQPQHF.

The CDR3 DNA follows: TGTGCCAGCACCCAAGGAGGGGTCCGCACAGATACGCAGTATTTT. Residues: CASTQGGVRTDTQYF. The genes are TRBV7-3 and TRBJ2-3, with D maybe TRBD2 (6 bases). V was clipped by 7 bases and J by 1 base, with 15 bases between them. The germline CDR1 and CDR2 sequences are SGHTA and FQGTGA. CDR3 size: 15 residues.

This sequence joins TRBV6-5 and TRBJ1-2; TRBD1 matches 9 bases. CDR3 length equals 14 residues. With V trimmed by 6 bases and J by 7 bases, 9 bases remained unmatched. Germline V gene lookup returns CDR1 MNHEY and CDR2 SVGAGI. The chain's CDR3 is CASSPGQGSRGYTF. The CDR3 coding sequence is TGTGCCAGCAGCCCGGGACAGGGCTCGCGTGGCTACACCTTC.

The V call is TRBV2, the J call TRBJ2-3; 8 bases line up with TRBD1. The germline V gene encodes CDR1 SNHLY and CDR2 FYNNEI. The V gene end was trimmed by 5 bases and the J gene end by 2 bases; junction bases not matched to a gene: 6. The CDR3 runs to 15 residues. CDR3 DNA sequence: TGTGCCAGCAGTCCGACAGGGGCCCTCACAGATACGCAGTATTTT. This sequence encodes CASSPTGALTDTQYF.

The V gene is TRBV9, the J gene TRBJ1-1; possible D gene TRBD1, 6 bases. This CDR3 has 14 amino acids. V lost 7 bases, J lost 4 bases, and 17 bases lay in between. The germline V gene encodes CDR1 SGDLS and CDR2 YYNGEE. The CDR3 is CASSLAGQSTEAFF. CDR3 DNA sequence: TGTGCCAGCTCTTTGGCCGGACAGTCCACTGAAGCTTTCTTT.